A single sample is the source of the 19 T cell receptor beta chains below, sequenced in a study of vaccination effects on CD4 cells after COVID-19. Subsequent to less than 13 days of culture, CD4+ T cells were isolated. Each participant received a vaccine that was either BNT162b2 or mRNA-1273, given as two doses. Libraries were prepared by immunoSEQ multiplex PCR; TCRdb keeps only in-frame clonotypes and omits some of them. The data contain about 66,000 clones, under 80% of them singletons. No antigen has been identified for these receptors. This specimen consisted of CD4+ T cells from PBMCs cultured without peptide, obtained after COVID-19 vaccination. These receptors were obtained from a human donor who received a COVID-19 vaccine.

The J gene is TRBJ2-3, the V gene TRBV24-1, with 8 nucleotides matching TRBD1. The junction had 9 bases not matched to a gene; V was cut back by 7 bases and J by 4 bases. CDR1 and CDR2 (germline): KGHDR, SFDVKD. The CDR3 has 15 amino acids. The CDR3 protein is CATRSVTGESDTQYF. DNA of the CDR3: TGTGCCACCAGGAGTGTGACAGGGGAATCAGATACGCAGTATTTT.

This chain uses TRBV30 with TRBJ2-5; perhaps TRBD2 as D (7 bases). Per the germline V gene, CDR1 is GTSNPN and CDR2 is SVGIG (reference sequence). This CDR3 contains 15 residues. V gave up 2 bases and J gave up 5 bases, with 18 bases separating them. The CDR3: CAWSSLGGRRETQYF. CDR3 coding DNA: TGTGCCTGGAGTTCACTCGGGGGGCGCCGGGAGACCCAGTACTTC.

The chain couples TRBV6-5 to TRBJ1-5; D is ambiguous. V lost 6 bases and J 6 bases, leaving 15 bases between the germline ends. The germline V gene has CDR1 MNHEY and CDR2 SVGAGI. There are 14 residues in the CDR3. CDR3 in amino acids: CASRRTRAPQPQHF. The CDR3 DNA reads TGTGCCAGCAGGAGAACACGGGCCCCTCAGCCCCAGCATTTT.

The V and J genes are TRBV6-5 and TRBJ2-3, with TRBD2 as a possible D gene (5 bases). V shed 7 bases and J shed 10 bases, with 21 bases lying between them. The CDR3 has 14 residues. CDR1 is MNHEY and CDR2 is SVGAGI in the germline V gene. As DNA, the CDR3 is TGTGCCAGCATAAGGTCCACCTGGGAGCTTTCGCAGTATTTT. Its protein is CASIRSTWELSQYF.

The chain links TRBV6-6 to TRBJ1-3; weak D call: TRBD1 (5 bases). Germline V CDR1 and CDR2: MNHNY, SVGAGI (reference sequence). V was shortened by 6 bases and J by 0 bases, with 9 bases between the two germline ends. The CDR3 runs to 14 residues. The chain's CDR3 is CASRDSYSGNTIYF. The CDR3 DNA reads as TGTGCCAGCAGAGACAGTTACTCTGGAAACACCATATATTTT.

There are a few counts of this clone. The gene calls are TRBV2 and TRBJ1-4; 10 positions agree with TRBD1. Trimming cost V 6 bases and J 7 bases; bases outside gene matches: 5. There are 14 residues in the CDR3. The germline gives CDR1 SNHLY, CDR2 FYNNEI. The CDR3 loop reads CASRGDRGGEKLFF. The CDR3 coding sequence is TGTGCCAGCAGGGGGGACAGGGGTGGTGAAAAACTGTTTTTT.

This clone was counted only a few times. The same CDR3 is also encoded by other DNA sequences in this sample. The chain couples TRBV11-2 to TRBJ2-5; 10 positions agree with TRBD1. This CDR3 has 16 residues. Germline CDR1 SGHAT, CDR2 FQNNGV. V shed 5 bases, J shed 3 bases, and the junction held 9 bases outside the gene matches. The CDR3: CASSLGQGLGEETQYF. The CDR3 DNA is TGTGCCAGCAGCCTGGGACAGGGGTTGGGGGAAGAGACCCAGTACTTC.

The CDR3 spells CASPTSFLRTQETQYF. CDR3 sequence (DNA): TGTGCCAGCCCGACCTCCTTCCTTCGGACCCAAGAGACCCAGTACTTC. The chain recombines TRBV5-8 with TRBJ2-5, with unresolved D. Germline lookup yields CDR1 SGHTS and CDR2 YDEGEE. The CDR3 loop spans 16 amino acids. Trimming pared 7 bases from V and 1 base from J, leaving 20 bases between.

The V call is TRBV7-2, the J call TRBJ2-2; 10 bases agree with TRBD2. The CDR3 is 17 amino acids. Germline loops: CDR1 SGHTA, CDR2 FQGNSA. V lost 1 base, J lost 4 bases, and 6 bases stayed unmatched. CDR3 sequence: CASSLGTSGMRTGELFF. The CDR3 region has the DNA TGTGCCAGCAGCTTAGGGACTAGCGGTATGCGCACCGGGGAGCTGTTTTTT.

The chain links TRBV19 to TRBJ1-5; the D is unclear. The CDR3 loop spans 15 amino acids. Germline V gene sequence: CDR1 LNHDA, CDR2 SQIVND (reference sequence). Deletions cut 7 bases from V and 0 bases from J, with 13 bases between. This chain's CDR3 is CASIVGSNSNQPQHF. The CDR3 DNA is TGTGCCAGTATTGTGGGAAGTAATAGCAATCAGCCCCAGCATTTT.

The gene calls are TRBV7-3 and TRBJ2-7; no clear D gene. Trimming took off 4 bases at V and 1 base at J, with 8 bases between the two ends. Germline V lookup: CDR1 SGHTA, CDR2 FQGTGA. The CDR3 spans 13 residues. The CDR3 sequence is CASSSPLSYEQYV. Here the CDR3 DNA reads TGTGCCAGCAGCTCCCCCCTTTCCTACGAGCAGTACGTC.

This clone was found once. The chain couples TRBV5-6 to TRBJ2-5; TRBD1 might be the D (5 bases). V was clipped by 0 bases and J by 5 bases, with 8 bases between them. Germline CDR1 is SGHDT and CDR2 is YYEEEE. The CDR3 loop spans 13 amino acids. This CDR3 is CASSLEGRETQYF. The CDR3 coding sequence is TGTGCCAGCAGCTTGGAGGGGCGTGAGACCCAGTACTTC.

This chain joins TRBV28 and TRBJ1-4, with D possibly matching TRBD1 (5 bases). Germline lookup yields CDR1 MDHEN and CDR2 SYDVKM. The CDR3 has 13 amino acids. V lost 6 bases and J 7 bases, leaving 12 bases between the germline ends. CDR3 in amino acids: CASSVGGTEKLFF. CDR3 in DNA: TGTGCCAGCAGCGTGGGGGGGACTGAAAAACTGTTTTTT.

The V and J genes are TRBV5-1 and TRBJ2-3; D tentatively reads TRBD1 or TRBD2 (5 bases each). Per the germline V gene, CDR1 is SGHRS and CDR2 is YFSETQ. V shed 1 base and J shed 2 bases, with 14 bases lying between them. CDR3 length equals 16 residues. CDR3 in amino acids: CASSLIPGSNTDTQYF. Written as DNA, the CDR3 is TGCGCCAGCAGCTTGATTCCAGGGAGCAACACAGATACGCAGTATTTT.

This clone has only one observation. The chain combines TRBV21-1 with TRBJ2-3; the D call of TRBD1 is as the table states it, not checked on the DNA. TRBV21-1 is reported as a pseudogene. The CDR3 is made up of 14 amino acids. CDR3 region: CASSKAIRGDTQYF. The CDR3 bases are TGTGCCAGCAGCAAAGCGATTAGGGGTGATACGCAGTATTTT.

V usage is TRBV30 and J usage is TRBJ1-2; no definite D call. The CDR3 sequence is 13 residues long. In germline, CDR1 is GTSNPN, CDR2 SVGIG (reference sequence). Trimming removed 0 bases at V and 11 bases at J, with 16 bases between. The CDR3 loop reads CAWSVSLQDQYTF. In nucleotides, the CDR3 is TGTGCCTGGAGTGTAAGTCTCCAGGACCAATACACCTTC.

The chain carries TRBV7-3 and TRBJ2-2; D might be TRBD1 (6 bases). The CDR3 has 16 residues. Trimming shortened V by 1 base and J by 2 bases, and 11 bases separated the two germline ends. Germline lookup yields CDR1 SGHTA and CDR2 FQGTGA. CDR3 sequence: CASSLMQGSNTGELFF. CDR3 coding DNA: TGTGCCAGCAGCTTAATGCAGGGGTCCAACACCGGGGAGCTGTTTTTT. Supplemented by reference TRBV7-3 and TRBJ2-2, the full variable domain reads GAGVSQTPSNKVTEKGKYVELRCDPISGHTALYWYRQSLGQGPEFLIYFQGTGAADDSGLPNDRFFAVRPEGSVSTLKIQRTERGDSAVYLCASSLMQGSNTGELFFGEGSRLTVL.

The genes are TRBV2 and TRBJ2-5, with D unresolved. Germline V lookup: CDR1 SNHLY, CDR2 FYNNEI. V lost 8 bases and J 5 bases, leaving 15 bases between the germline ends. The CDR3 is made up of 13 amino acids. The CDR3 nucleotides are TGTGCCAGCCTTAAGGGAAGGCTGGAGACCCAGTACTTC. Protein product: CASLKGRLETQYF.

CDR3 protein: CASSSSQTGVGSYTF. CDR3 bases: TGTGCCAGCAGCTCCAGCCAAACAGGGGTAGGGAGCTACACCTTC. The chain links TRBV7-2 to TRBJ1-2, with TRBD1 matching over 7 bases. This CDR3 is 15 amino acids long. V dropped 4 bases and J dropped 9; count of bases not matched to a gene: 14. Per germline, CDR1 SGHTA and CDR2 FQGNSA.